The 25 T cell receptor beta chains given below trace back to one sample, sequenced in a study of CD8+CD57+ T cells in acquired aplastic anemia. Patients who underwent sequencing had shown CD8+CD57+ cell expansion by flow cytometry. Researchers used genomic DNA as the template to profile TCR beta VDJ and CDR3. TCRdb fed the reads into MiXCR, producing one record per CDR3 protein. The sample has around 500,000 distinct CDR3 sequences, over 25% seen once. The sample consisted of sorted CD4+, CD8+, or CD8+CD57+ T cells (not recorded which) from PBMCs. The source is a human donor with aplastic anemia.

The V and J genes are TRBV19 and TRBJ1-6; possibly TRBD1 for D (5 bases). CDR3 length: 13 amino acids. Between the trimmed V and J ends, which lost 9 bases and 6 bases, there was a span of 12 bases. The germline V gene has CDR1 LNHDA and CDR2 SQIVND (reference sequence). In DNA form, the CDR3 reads TGTGCCAGCAGCTTTGACAGTAATTCACCCCTCCACTTT. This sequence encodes CASSFDSNSPLHF. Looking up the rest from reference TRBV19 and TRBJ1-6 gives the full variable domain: DGGITQSPKYLFRKEGQNVTLSCEQNLNHDAMYWYRQDPGQGLRLIYYSQIVNDFQKGDIAEGYSVSREKKESFPLTVTSAQKNPTAFYLCASSFDSNSPLHFGNGTRLTVT.

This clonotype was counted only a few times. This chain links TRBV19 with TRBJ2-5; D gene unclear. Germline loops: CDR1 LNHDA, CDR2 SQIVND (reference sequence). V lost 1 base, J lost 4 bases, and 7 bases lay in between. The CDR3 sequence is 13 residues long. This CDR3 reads CASSIVARETQYF. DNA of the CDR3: TGTGCCAGTAGTATAGTCGCCCGAGAGACCCAGTACTTC.

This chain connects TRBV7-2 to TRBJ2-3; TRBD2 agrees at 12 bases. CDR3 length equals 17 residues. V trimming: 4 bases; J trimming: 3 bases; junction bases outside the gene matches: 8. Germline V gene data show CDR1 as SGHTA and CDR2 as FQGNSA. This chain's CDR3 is CASSSNLLAGGTDTQYF. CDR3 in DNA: TGTGCCAGCAGCTCCAACCTTCTAGCGGGGGGGACAGATACGCAGTATTTT.

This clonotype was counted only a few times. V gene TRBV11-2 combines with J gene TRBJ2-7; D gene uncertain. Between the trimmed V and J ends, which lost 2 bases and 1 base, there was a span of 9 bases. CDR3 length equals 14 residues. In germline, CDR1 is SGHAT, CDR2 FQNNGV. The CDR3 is CASSLTAQSYEQYF. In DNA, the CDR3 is TGTGCCAGCAGCTTAACGGCGCAGTCCTACGAGCAGTACTTC.

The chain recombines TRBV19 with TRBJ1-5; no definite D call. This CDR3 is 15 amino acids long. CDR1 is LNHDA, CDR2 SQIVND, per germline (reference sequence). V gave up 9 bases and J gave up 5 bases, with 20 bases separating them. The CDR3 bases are TGTGCCAGCAGTGAGGTTGACGGTGTTCATCAGCCCCAGCATTTT. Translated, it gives CASSEVDGVHQPQHF.

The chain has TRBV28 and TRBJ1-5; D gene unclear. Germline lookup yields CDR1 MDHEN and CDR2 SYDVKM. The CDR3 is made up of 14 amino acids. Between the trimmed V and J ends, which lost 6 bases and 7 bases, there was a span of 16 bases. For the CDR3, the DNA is TGTGCCAGCAGACCCGGCCCTCTGGAACAGCCCCAGCATTTT. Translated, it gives CASRPGPLEQPQHF.

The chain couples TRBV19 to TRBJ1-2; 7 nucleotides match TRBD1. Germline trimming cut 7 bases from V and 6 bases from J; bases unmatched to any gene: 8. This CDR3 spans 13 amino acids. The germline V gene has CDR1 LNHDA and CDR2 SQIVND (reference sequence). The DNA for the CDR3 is TGTGCCAGTAACCAGACAGGGACCCATGGCTACACCTTC. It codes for CASNQTGTHGYTF.

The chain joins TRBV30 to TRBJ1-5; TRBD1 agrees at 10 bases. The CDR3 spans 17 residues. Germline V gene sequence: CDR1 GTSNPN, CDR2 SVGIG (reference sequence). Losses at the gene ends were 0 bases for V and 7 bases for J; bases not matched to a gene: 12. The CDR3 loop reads CAWSVPPGTGVGQPQHF. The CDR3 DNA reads TGTGCCTGGAGTGTCCCACCCGGGACAGGGGTCGGGCAGCCCCAGCATTTT.

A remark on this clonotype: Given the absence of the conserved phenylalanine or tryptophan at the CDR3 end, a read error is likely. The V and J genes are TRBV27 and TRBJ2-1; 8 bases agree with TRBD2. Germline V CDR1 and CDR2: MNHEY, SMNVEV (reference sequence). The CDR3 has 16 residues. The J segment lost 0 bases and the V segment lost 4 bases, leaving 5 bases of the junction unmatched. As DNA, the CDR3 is TGTGCCAGCAGTTCCATCAGCGGGAGCTCCTACAATGAGCAGTTCCTC. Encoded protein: CASSSISGSSYNEQFL.

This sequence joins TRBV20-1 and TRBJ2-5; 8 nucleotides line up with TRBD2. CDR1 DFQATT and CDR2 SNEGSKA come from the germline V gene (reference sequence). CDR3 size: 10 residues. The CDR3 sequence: CRVAGETQYF. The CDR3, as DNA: TGCAGAGTAGCGGGGGAGACCCAGTACTTC.

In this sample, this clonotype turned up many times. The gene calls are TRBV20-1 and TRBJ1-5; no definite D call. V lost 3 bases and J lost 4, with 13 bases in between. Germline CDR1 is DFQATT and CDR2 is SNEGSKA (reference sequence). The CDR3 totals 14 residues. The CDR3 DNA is TGCAGTGCTAGTTTTTCGGCGGAAAATCAGCCCCAGCATTTT. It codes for CSASFSAENQPQHF.

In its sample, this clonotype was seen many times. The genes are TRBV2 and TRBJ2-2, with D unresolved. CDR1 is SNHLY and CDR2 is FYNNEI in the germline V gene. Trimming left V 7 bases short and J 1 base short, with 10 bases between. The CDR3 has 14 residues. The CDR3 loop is CASNLALNTGELFF. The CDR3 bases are TGTGCCAGCAATCTGGCTTTGAACACCGGGGAGCTGTTTTTT. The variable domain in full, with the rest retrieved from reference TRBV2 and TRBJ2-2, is EPEVTQTPSHQVTQMGQEVILRCVPISNHLYFYWYRQILGQKVEFLVSFYNNEISEKSEIFDDQFSVERPDGSNFTLKIRSTKLEDSAMYFCASNLALNTGELFFGEGSRLTVL.

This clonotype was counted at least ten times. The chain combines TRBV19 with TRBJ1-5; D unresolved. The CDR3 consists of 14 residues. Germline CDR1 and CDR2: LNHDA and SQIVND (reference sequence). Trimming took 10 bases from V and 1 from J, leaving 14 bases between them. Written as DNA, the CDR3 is TGTGCCACCCGGGCCCTGGGGAGCAATCAGCCCCAGCATTTT. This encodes CATRALGSNQPQHF.

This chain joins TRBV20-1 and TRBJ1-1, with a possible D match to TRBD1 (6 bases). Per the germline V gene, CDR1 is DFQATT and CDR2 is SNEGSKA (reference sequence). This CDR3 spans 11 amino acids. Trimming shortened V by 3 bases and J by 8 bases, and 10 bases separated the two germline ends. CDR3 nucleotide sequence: TGCAGTGCTAGTAGAGGGACAGAAGCTTTCTTT. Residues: CSASRGTEAFF.

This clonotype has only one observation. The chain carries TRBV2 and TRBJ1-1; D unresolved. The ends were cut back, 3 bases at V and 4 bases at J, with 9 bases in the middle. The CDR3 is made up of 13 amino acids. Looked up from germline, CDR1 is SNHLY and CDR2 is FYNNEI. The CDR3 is CASSEGSSTEAFF. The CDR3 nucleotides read TGTGCCAGCAGTGAGGGATCGAGCACTGAAGCTTTCTTT.

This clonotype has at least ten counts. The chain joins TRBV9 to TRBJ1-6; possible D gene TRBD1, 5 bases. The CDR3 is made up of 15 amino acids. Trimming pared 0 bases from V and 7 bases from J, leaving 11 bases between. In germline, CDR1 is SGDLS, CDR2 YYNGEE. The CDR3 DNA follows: TGTGCCAGCAGCGTAGAGGGACGGGGCAATTCACCCCTCCACTTT. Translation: CASSVEGRGNSPLHF.

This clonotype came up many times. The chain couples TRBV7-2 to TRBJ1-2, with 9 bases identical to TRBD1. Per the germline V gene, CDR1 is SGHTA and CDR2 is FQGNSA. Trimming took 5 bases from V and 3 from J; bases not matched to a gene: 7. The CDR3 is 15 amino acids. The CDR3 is CASSPWTGADYGYTF. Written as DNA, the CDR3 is TGTGCCAGCAGCCCATGGACAGGGGCGGACTATGGCTACACCTTC.

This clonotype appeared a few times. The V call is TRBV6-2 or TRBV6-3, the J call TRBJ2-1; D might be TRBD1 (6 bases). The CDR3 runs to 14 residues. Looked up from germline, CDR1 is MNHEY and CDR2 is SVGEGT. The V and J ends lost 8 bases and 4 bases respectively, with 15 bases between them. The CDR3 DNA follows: TGTGCCAGCTATACGACAGGCTCGTACAATGAGCAGTTCTTC. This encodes CASYTTGSYNEQFF.

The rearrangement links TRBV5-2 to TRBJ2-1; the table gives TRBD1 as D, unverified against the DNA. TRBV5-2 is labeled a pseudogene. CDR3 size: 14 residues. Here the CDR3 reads CASNSEGGYNEQFF. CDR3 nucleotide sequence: TGTGCCAGCAACTCCGAGGGGGGTTACAATGAGCAGTTCTTC.

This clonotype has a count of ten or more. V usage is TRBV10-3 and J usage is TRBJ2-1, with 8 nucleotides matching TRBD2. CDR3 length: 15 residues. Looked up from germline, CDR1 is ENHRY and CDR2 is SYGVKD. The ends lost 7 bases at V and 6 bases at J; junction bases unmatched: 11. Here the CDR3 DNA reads TGTGCCATCAAACTTCGGAGCGGGAGCCCCAATGAGCAGTTCTTC. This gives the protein CAIKLRSGSPNEQFF.

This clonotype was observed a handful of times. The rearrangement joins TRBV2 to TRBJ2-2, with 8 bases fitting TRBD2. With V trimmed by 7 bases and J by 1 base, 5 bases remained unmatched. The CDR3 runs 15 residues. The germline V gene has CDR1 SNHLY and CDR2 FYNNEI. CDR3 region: CASKRGGVNTGELFF. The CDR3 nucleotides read TGTGCCAGCAAACGGGGGGGGGTGAACACCGGGGAGCTGTTTTTT.

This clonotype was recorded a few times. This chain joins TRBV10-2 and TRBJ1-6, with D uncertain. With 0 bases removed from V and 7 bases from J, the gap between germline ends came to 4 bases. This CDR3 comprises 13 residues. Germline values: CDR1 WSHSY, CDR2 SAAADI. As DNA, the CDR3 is TGCGCCAGCAGTGAGTCAGGGAATTCACCCCTCCACTTT. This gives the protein CASSESGNSPLHF.

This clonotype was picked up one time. In DNA, the CDR3 is TGTGCCAGCAGCCAAGAGTCGGGGTGGCACATGAACACTGAAGCTTTCTTT. It yields the protein CASSQESGWHMNTEAFF. The chain uses TRBV3-1 and TRBJ1-1; D is undetermined. V lost 0 bases to trimming and J lost 0 bases, with 14 bases between them. Germline V gives CDR1 LGHDT, CDR2 YNNKEL (reference sequence). CDR3 length: 17 residues.

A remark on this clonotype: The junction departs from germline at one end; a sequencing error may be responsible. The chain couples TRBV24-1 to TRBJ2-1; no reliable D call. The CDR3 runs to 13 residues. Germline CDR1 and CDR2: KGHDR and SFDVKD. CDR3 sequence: CASSFKANNEQFF. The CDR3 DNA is TGTGCCAGCAGTTTTAAAGCCAACAATGAGCAGTTCTTC.

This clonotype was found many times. The CDR3 sequence is CATSRTGTQNEKLFF. The CDR3 region has the DNA TGTGCCACCAGCAGGACAGGGACCCAGAATGAAAAACTGTTTTTT. V and J are TRBV15 and TRBJ1-4, with TRBD1 identical over 7 bases. Trimming at V came to 3 bases and at J to 5 bases, leaving 6 bases not matched to a gene. Germline assignment: CDR1 LNHNV and CDR2 YYDKDF (reference sequence). The CDR3 consists of 15 residues.